This is a list of T cell receptor beta chains from one sample in a study of blood T cells in healthy people across ages. TCRdb reprocessed the 5' RACE reads with MiXCR, giving one entry per CDR3 protein. The table lists just over 1 million distinct CDR3 sequences, around 43% of them singletons. The sample taken for sequencing was blood. The source is a woman aged 55-75 years in good health. The CDR3 runs from the conserved cysteine through the conserved F or W. D genes are given only for firm matches. Clone size is stated in some rows and not others, as once, few, many or a class when expanded.

clone size	D gene	CDR3 length	V gene	J gene	CDR3 DNA	CDR3 protein
NA	NA	13	TRBV20-1	TRBJ2-1	TGCAGTGCTAGAGAAGACTCGTTCAATGAGCAGTTCTTC	CSAREDSFNEQFF
NA	NA	15	TRBV29-1	TRBJ2-7	TGCAGCGTTGCCGCGGGGCCGCCCCCTCCCAACGAGCAGTACTTC	CSVAAGPPPPNEQYF
once	NA	16	TRBV7-2	TRBJ2-2	TGTGCCAGCAGCTATCGAGGCGGCGGTAACACCGGGGAGCTGTTTTTT	CASSYRGGGNTGELFF
NA	NA	15	TRBV2	TRBJ2-5	TGTGCCAGCAGTGAAGGGGGGGCCGGGAGGAATGAGCAGTACTTC	CASSEGGAGRNEQYF
NA	NA	14	TRBV6-5	TRBJ1-2	TGTGCCAGCAGTCCCACACAGGGTTGGAAGGGCTACACCTTC	CASSPTQGWKGYTF
few	TRBD1	17	TRBV7-2	TRBJ1-5	TGTGCCAGCAGCTTAGGGGACAGAATATTGAGGGGTCAGCCCCAGCATTTT	CASSLGDRILRGQPQHF
NA	NA	16	TRBV7-9	TRBJ1-1	TGTGCCAGCAGCCCTAAGGGGACGGTCGGGGACACTGAAGCTTTCTTT	CASSPKGTVGDTEAFF
NA	NA	16	TRBV24-1	TRBJ2-1	TGTGCCACCAGTGATTTGACAAACAGGAGGCGACATGAGCAGTTCTTC	CATSDLTNRRRHEQFF
NA	NA	12	TRBV6-1	TRBJ2-2	TGTGCCGGCCAGGGGCAGAGAGGGGAGCTGTTTTTT	CAGQGQRGELFF
NA	NA	16	TRBV20-1	TRBJ2-5	TGCAGTGCTAGAGATAGGGTCGGTACAGGTCAAGGGACCCAGTACTTC	CSARDRVGTGQGTQYF
NA	NA	14	TRBV27	TRBJ2-1	TGTGCCAGCAGTTTGAAGAGGGCGCGGAATGAGCAGTTCTTC	CASSLKRARNEQFF
NA	NA	17	TRBV4-1	TRBJ2-1	TGCGCCAGCATGACGGCTAGCGGAGGGAAGGGGGTCAATGAGCAGTTCTTC	CASMTASGGKGVNEQFF
NA	NA	13	TRBV12-3/TRBV12-4	TRBJ2-3	TGTGCCAGCACCAAGACTGCCACAGATACGCAGTATTTT	CASTKTATDTQYF
few	TRBD2	15	TRBV5-1	TRBJ2-3	TGCGCCAGCAGCGCGGGACTAGCGCTCACAGATACGCAGTATTTT	CASSAGLALTDTQYF
NA	NA	18	TRBV15	TRBJ2-1	TGTGCCACCAGCAGAGATCTTCAGTTTGGGAGCTCCTACAATGAGCAGTTCTTC	CATSRDLQFGSSYNEQFF
many	NA	13	TRBV4-2	TRBJ2-1	TGTGCCAGCAGTAGGCTAGGGTACAATGAGCAGTTCTTC	CASSRLGYNEQFF
NA	NA	15	TRBV4-1	TRBJ2-7	TGCGCCAGCAGCCAAGAACCAGGAGGGGGATACGAGCAGTACTTC	CASSQEPGGGYEQYF
once	NA	13	TRBV15	TRBJ2-4	TGTGCCACCAGCAGAGACCGATCGGAGATACAGTACTTC	CATSRDRSEIQYF
once	NA	16	TRBV5-1	TRBJ1-2	TGCGCCAGCAGCCCGAGGACAGCCCTCGAGGTTGATGGCTACACCTTC	CASSPRTALEVDGYTF
NA	NA	16	TRBV27	TRBJ2-7	TGTGCCAGCAGTCCAGGAGCAGTTCTCACCTTTTACGAGCAGTACTTC	CASSPGAVLTFYEQYF
few	TRBD2	17	TRBV7-3	TRBJ2-1	TGTGCCAGCAGCTTAACCCCGACTAGCGGGAGGAGAGATGAGCAGTTCTTC	CASSLTPTSGRRDEQFF
NA	NA	16	TRBV7-9	TRBJ1-1	TGTGCCAGCAGCTTAGGAGGGCAGGTGGTTAACACTGAAGCTTTCTTT	CASSLGGQVVNTEAFF
NA	NA	15	TRBV29-1	TRBJ1-2	TGCAGCGTTGAACCGGGACCAACGGCTGTGGGTGGCTACACCTTC	CSVEPGPTAVGGYTF
few	NA	14	TRBV20-1	TRBJ2-1	TGCAGTGTTTACCCCAGCGGGCAGTACAATGAGCAGTTCTTC	CSVYPSGQYNEQFF
NA	NA	18	TRBV5-4	TRBJ2-1	TGTGCCAGCAGCTTGGACGTTTTTTCCGGGAGAGGGCCCAATGAGCAGTTCTTC	CASSLDVFSGRGPNEQFF
NA	TRBD1	15	TRBV29-1	TRBJ1-2	TGCAGCGTAGAGGACAGGGGCCTCTTGGGCTATGGCTACACCTTC	CSVEDRGLLGYGYTF
NA	TRBD2	16	TRBV2	TRBJ2-7	TGTGCCAGCAGCGAGGGGGGACTAGCGGGAAAATACGAGCAGTACTTC	CASSEGGLAGKYEQYF
NA	NA	15	TRBV6-1	TRBJ1-2	TGTGCCAGCAGTGAAGCCGTAGCGCCTCACTATGGCTACACCTTC	CASSEAVAPHYGYTF
few	TRBD2	13	TRBV20-1	TRBJ2-1	TGCAGTGCTAGAGACCTAGCGGGAGTTGAGCAGTTCTTC	CSARDLAGVEQFF
NA	NA	15	TRBV2	TRBJ2-7	TGTGCCAGCAGTGACGGGGGTGCCCAGTCCTACGAGCAGTACTTC	CASSDGGAQSYEQYF
NA	TRBD1	16	TRBV27	TRBJ2-2	TGTGCCAGCAGTCCTTGGACAGGAGGTAGCACCGGGGAGCTGTTTTTT	CASSPWTGGSTGELFF
many	NA	12	TRBV28	TRBJ2-3	TGTGCCAGCAGTTTTGGACAGTGGGAGCAGTATTTT	CASSFGQWEQYF
many	TRBD1	16	TRBV6-5	TRBJ1-2	TGTGCCAGCAGCTCTACCGGACAGGGGAAAAACTATGGCTACACCTTC	CASSSTGQGKNYGYTF
NA	NA	16	TRBV12-3/TRBV12-4	TRBJ2-7	TGTGCCAGCAGTTTGGCTCCCTATCTTCCCTCCTACGAGCAGTACTTC	CASSLAPYLPSYEQYF
NA	NA	14	TRBV5-1	TRBJ1-2	TGCGCCAGCAGCTTGGGACCTGGGACGGGCGGCTACACCTTC	CASSLGPGTGGYTF
few	NA	12	TRBV12-3/TRBV12-4	TRBJ2-7	TGTGCCAGCAACGCAGGCTCCTACGAGCAGTACTTC	CASNAGSYEQYF
NA	NA	13	TRBV30	TRBJ1-2	TGTGCCTGGAGTCTCGGGGGCAGTACTGGCTACACCTTC	CAWSLGGSTGYTF
NA	NA	12	TRBV10-3	TRBJ2-1	TGTGCCATCAGACAACTAGCATCCGAGCAGTTCTTC	CAIRQLASEQFF
NA	NA	16	TRBV14	TRBJ2-7	TGTGCCAGCAGCCAAGTCTCCCGCGGGCTCTACTACGAGCAGTACTTC	CASSQVSRGLYYEQYF
NA	TRBD2	15	TRBV3-1	TRBJ2-3	TGTGCCAGCAGCCAAGATCAAATAGCGGGAGATACGCAGTATTTT	CASSQDQIAGDTQYF
NA	NA	12	TRBV29-1	TRBJ2-5	TGCAGCGTTGAAGAGGGCAGTGGGACCCAGTACTTC	CSVEEGSGTQYF
few	NA	13	TRBV11-2	TRBJ2-3	TGTGCCAGCAGCTCAGCCTTCACAGATACGCAGTATTTT	CASSSAFTDTQYF
NA	NA	14	TRBV21-1	TRBJ2-7	TGTGCCAGCAGCAGATGGACAATCCCCTACGAGCAGTACTTC	CASSRWTIPYEQYF
few	TRBD2	13	TRBV20-1	TRBJ2-5	TGCAGTGCTAGGGGGGCGGGGGGAGAGACCCAGTACTTC	CSARGAGGETQYF
NA	NA	15	TRBV7-9	TRBJ1-4	TGTGCCAGCAGCTTAGTCTCCGGGTCTAATGAAAAACTGTTTTTT	CASSLVSGSNEKLFF